The 8 T cell receptor beta chains given below trace back to one sample, sequenced in a study of T cell responses to AZD1222 COVID-19 vaccine (TCRdb year 2021). Reading the label with the study, this specimen's time point is: baseline before first vaccination. The label giving this sample's treatment or condition can be read as: meningococcal conjugate vaccine given as trial control. Libraries were made using the immunoSEQ multiplex PCR assay. Held by TCRdb, this immuneACCESS table contains in-frame sequences only and omits some clones. Under half of the omission traces to an unresolved V gene where checked; the cause of the rest is unknown. A total of about 90,000 clones appear in this sample, about 90% of them only once. Around 5.2% of the sample belongs to the ten largest clones. Specimen: peripheral blood, collected on day 0 of MenACWY control vaccination. The receptors were sampled from an adult in good health.

This sequence joins TRBV10-2 and TRBJ1-1; weak D call: TRBD1 (6 bases). The CDR3 is 16 amino acids. V was pared by 0 bases and J by 3 bases, with 14 bases between. Germline assignment: CDR1 WSHSY and CDR2 SAAADI. The CDR3 DNA reads TGCGCCAGCAGTGAGTCCCTACCACAGGGTTACACTGAAGCTTTCTTT. Translation gives CASSESLPQGYTEAFF.

CDR3 sequence reads: CASSLAVASTDTQYF. Written as DNA, the CDR3 is TGCGCCAGCAGCCTAGCTGTTGCTAGCACAGATACGCAGTATTTT. V gene TRBV5-1 combines with J gene TRBJ2-3; D perhaps matches TRBD2 (5 bases). The CDR3 sequence is 15 residues long. Trimming cost V 4 bases and J 0 bases, with 12 bases left between them. CDR1 is SGHRS, CDR2 YFSETQ, per germline.

This chain links TRBV12-5 with TRBJ2-3, with 15 bases that match TRBD2. Germline values: CDR1 LGHNT, CDR2 FRNRAP. The CDR3 has 16 amino acids. V was pared by 5 bases and J by 6 bases, with 6 bases of the junction left unmatched. This CDR3 is CASGRGLAGGSDTQYF. In DNA form, the CDR3 reads TGTGCTAGTGGTAGAGGACTAGCGGGAGGGTCGGATACGCAGTATTTT.

The chain employs TRBV18 and TRBJ1-1, with D unclear. The germline V gene encodes CDR1 KGHSH and CDR2 LQKENI. This CDR3 has 11 amino acids. Trimming took 2 bases from V and 8 from J, leaving 6 bases between them. Written as DNA, the CDR3 is TGTGCCAGCTCACCAGGTTTCGAAGCTTTCTTT. It translates to CASSPGFEAFF. The full variable domain, its missing parts supplied by reference TRBV18 and TRBJ1-1, is NAGVMQNPRHLVRRRGQEARLRCSPMKGHSHVYWYRQLPEEGLKFMVYLQKENIIDESGMPKERFSAEFPKEGPSILRIQQVVRGDSAAYFCASSPGFEAFFGQGTRLTVV.

This chain uses TRBV9 with TRBJ2-7; 7 nucleotides match TRBD1. Germline V gene data show CDR1 as SGDLS and CDR2 as YYNGEE. V shed 2 bases and J 2 bases; nucleotides not matched to a gene: 7. The CDR3 has 15 residues. The CDR3 is CASSVGTDPPYEQYF. The CDR3 nucleotides are TGTGCCAGCAGCGTCGGGACAGACCCCCCCTACGAGCAGTACTTC. The full variable domain, its missing parts supplied by reference TRBV9 and TRBJ2-7, is DSGVTQTPKHLITATGQRVTLRCSPRSGDLSVYWYQQSLDQGLQFLIQYYNGEERAKGNILERFSAQQFPDLHSELNLSSLELGDSALYFCASSVGTDPPYEQYFGPGTRLTVT.

This chain uses TRBV18 with TRBJ2-3; D not resolved. The CDR3 spans 15 residues. The germline V gene encodes CDR1 KGHSH and CDR2 LQKENI. Trimming left V 1 base short and J 0 bases short, with 8 bases between. The CDR3 nucleotides read TGTGCCAGCTCACCACTGGGTCGGAGCACAGATACGCAGTATTTT. As protein: CASSPLGRSTDTQYF.

The chain links TRBV18 to TRBJ2-5; TRBD1 is a possible D gene (5 bases). CDR1 is KGHSH and CDR2 is LQKENI in the germline V gene. The V end was cut by 4 bases, the J end by 0 bases, with 12 bases between. CDR3 size: 15 residues. CDR3 DNA: TGTGCCAGCTCACAGCCAGGGCTCGACCAAGAGACCCAGTACTTC. Its translation: CASSQPGLDQETQYF.

This sequence joins TRBV28 and TRBJ2-6; a possible D gene is TRBD2 (6 bases). CDR3 length: 15 residues. Germline V lookup: CDR1 MDHEN, CDR2 SYDVKM. The V end lost 6 bases, the J end lost 2 bases, and 11 bases lay between the germline ends. The CDR3 nucleotides read TGTGCCAGCAGCTCGACGGGGGCTGGGGCCAACGTCCTGACTTTC. This gives the protein CASSSTGAGANVLTF. Filled out from reference TRBV28 and TRBJ2-6, the complete variable domain reads DVKVTQSSRYLVKRTGEKVFLECVQDMDHENMFWYRQDPGLGLRLIYFSYDVKMKEKGDIPEGYSVSREKKERFSLILESASTNQTSMYLCASSSTGAGANVLTFGAGSRLTVL.